The rows below give T cell receptor beta chains drawn from one sample of a study of cytomegalovirus exposure and HLA in healthy donors. This table comes from immunoSEQ multiplex PCR, and its TCRdb copy is limited to in-frame clones, with some not included. This sample's clone table lists 100,000 to 150,000 clones. The specimen was PBMCs. These receptors were taken from a man younger than 35 in good health and CMV-seronegative. The CDR3 runs from the conserved cysteine through the conserved F or W.

cdr3_length v_call cdr3_aa
15 TRBV7-2 CASSPVGTGVYEQYF
15 TRBV5-5 CASSLPETGFYGYTF
14 TRBV28 CASIRTAANSPLHF
13 TRBV28 CASSPVSGQPQHF
17 TRBV12-2 CASRRIQGAPIDYGYTF
14 TRBV6-6 CATNSGKGRDEQFF
18 TRBV4-3 CASSQDRFGGGGYNEQFF
13 TRBV9 CASSAHSYNEQFF
19 TRBV4-1 CASSQDPAKDPTLARKLFF
15 TRBV5-1 CASSRSGSGTGELFF
12 TRBV29-1 CSVEVGSDEQYF
14 TRBV11-3 CASSFSGAIARAFF
16 TRBV28 CASSLNMEDPTDTQYF
15 TRBV9 CASSVGGANTGELFF
18 TRBV11-2 CASSLGGAGTSSQETQYF
12 TRBV29-1 CSVAGTAYGYTF
14 TRBV5-1 CASSFTQGIGELFF
16 TRBV28 CAIPKPGQGNTGELFF
13 TRBV28 CASSLDGNQPQHF
13 TRBV7-9 CASSVGSGDGYTF
14 TRBV28 CASSLRGPGYEQFF
13 TRBV11-3 CASSLDPREEAFF
15 TRBV2 CASSPQGRGNQPQHF
16 TRBV4-3 CASSQELAGGRNEQFF
15 TRBV7-2 CASSSYQGPGNTIYF
13 TRBV5-6 CASSLPGGNGYTF
14 TRBV28 CASSGRLLAGGQYF
15 TRBV5-4 CASSLARQGNEKLFF
14 TRBV6-5 CASRVTGPARGYTF
14 TRBV4-3 CASSQDRQGHEQYF
14 TRBV5-5 CASSPPTLRDTIYF
14 TRBV6-6 CASSVRDRSYEQYF
12 TRBV29-1 CSVGTEYTEAFF
14 TRBV5-4 CASSRTHTNEKLFF
14 TRBV28 CASSLSGRRQPQHF
15 TRBV9 CASSNQPGGTDTQYF
15 TRBV19 CASSPRRGTLYEQYF
15 TRBV27 CASSPDRGRGEKLFF
14 TRBV5-4 CASSLGLAGDEQYF
15 TRBV2 CASRKGTENTGELFF
18 TRBV18 CASSPRSSGGSSAGELFF
15 TRBV6-5 CASRDGTDYNEKLFF
13 TRBV29-1 CSVQFYSYNEQFF
14 TRBV19 CASSSGQGITEAFF
16 TRBV4-3 CASSQDFTGTGYGYTF
16 TRBV7-8 CASSEGQGSSNSPLHF
15 TRBV18 CASSPVEISNQPQHF
14 TRBV5-4 CASSPPIENNEQFF
12 TRBV7-9 CAAAGSFYGYTF
16 TRBV28 CASSSWDRGSGNTIYF
15 TRBV15 CATKEEQGITYEQYF
15 TRBV27 CASCHRESYNSPLHF
20 TRBV4-2 CASSQAPVGWGTRAKNIQYF
12 TRBV11-2 CASSFRGTEAFF